A single sample gave rise to the 25 T cell receptor beta chains below, sequenced in a study of blood T cell repertoires in COVID-19. The method was immunoSEQ multiplex PCR; TCRdb's version includes in-frame clones alone and lacks a portion of them. The table includes around 320,000 clones, approximately 89% detected once. Material for sequencing was peripheral blood. Receptors originate from a woman aged 25 to 45 who had recovered from COVID-19.

The genes are TRBV5-1 and TRBJ2-1, with TRBD2 matching over 13 bases. The CDR3 sequence is 15 residues long. The V gene's germline CDR1 is SGHRS and CDR2 YFSETQ. J lost 9 bases, V lost 3 bases, and 6 bases had no gene match. The CDR3 DNA sequence: TGCGCCAGCAGCTATACTAGCGGGGGGGCCTTTGAGCAGTTCTTC. Its translation: CASSYTSGGAFEQFF.

This clone was counted at least ten times. The V and J genes are TRBV27 and TRBJ2-3; 16 bases agree with TRBD2. The CDR3 runs 20 residues. J gave up 4 bases and V 3 bases, and 13 bases lay outside the gene matches. Germline values: CDR1 MNHEY, CDR2 SMNVEV (reference sequence). CDR3 nucleotides: TGTGCCAGCAGTTTCCTAAAGACCGGGACTAGCGGGGGGGTTCCAGATACGCAGTATTTT. Protein: CASSFLKTGTSGGVPDTQYF.

The chain employs TRBV5-6 and TRBJ1-1; D is unresolved. Trimming removed 0 bases at V and 5 bases at J, with 5 bases between. This CDR3 is 12 amino acids long. Germline V lookup: CDR1 SGHDT, CDR2 YYEEEE. The CDR3 coding sequence is TGTGCCAGCAGCTTGGGGGCGACTGAAGCTTTCTTT. Translated: CASSLGATEAFF.

V gene TRBV18 combines with J gene TRBJ1-4; 7 bases fit TRBD1. The CDR3 extends over 20 amino acids. Trimming removed 1 base from V and 0 bases from J; junction bases left unmatched: 14. CDR1 and CDR2 (germline): KGHSH, LQKENI. CDR3 sequence (DNA): TGTGCCAGCTCACCACAAAGGGACAGCTCTTTCACTGCAACTAATGAAAAACTGTTTTTT. Residues: CASSPQRDSSFTATNEKLFF.

This clone has more than one count but fewer than ten. V gene TRBV18 combines with J gene TRBJ1-1; possibly TRBD1 for D (5 bases). Germline assignment: CDR1 KGHSH and CDR2 LQKENI. The CDR3 consists of 15 residues. Trimming stripped 3 bases from V and 5 bases from J, with 16 bases between. CDR3 sequence: CASSPDQGVKTEAFF. In DNA, the CDR3 is TGTGCCAGCTCACCGGACCAGGGTGTAAAGACTGAAGCTTTCTTT.

This clone occurred once. The chain couples TRBV5-4 to TRBJ2-3; 14 bases fit TRBD2. Trimming removed 5 bases from V and 5 bases from J; junction bases left unmatched: 7. The CDR3 spans 16 residues. Germline CDR1 and CDR2: SGHNT and YYREEE (reference sequence). The CDR3 DNA reads as TGTGCCAGCAGTCGGACTAGCGGGGGGCCAGTAGATACGCAGTATTTT. Protein: CASSRTSGGPVDTQYF. Full variable domain (missing parts from reference TRBV5-4 and TRBJ2-3): ETGVTQSPTHLIKTRGQQVTLRCSSQSGHNTVSWYQQALGQGPQFIFQYYREEENGRGNFPPRFSGLQFPNYSSELNVNALELDDSALYLCASSRTSGGPVDTQYFGPGTRLTVL.

The chain carries TRBV7-3 and TRBJ2-1; 11 nucleotides align to TRBD1. The CDR3 totals 13 residues. Germline-derived CDR1 and CDR2 are SGHTA and FQGTGA. The V segment lost 5 bases and the J segment 7 bases; nucleotides outside the gene matches: 1. CDR3 residues: CASSRDRGNEQFF. CDR3 coding DNA: TGTGCCAGCAGCCGGGACAGGGGGAATGAGCAGTTCTTC.

The V and J genes are TRBV7-9 and TRBJ1-5; TRBD1 agrees at 7 bases. This CDR3 spans 12 amino acids. V lost 1 base, J lost 12 bases, and 3 bases stayed unmatched. Germline V gene sequence: CDR1 SEHNR, CDR2 FQNEAQ (reference sequence). In nucleotides, the CDR3 is TGTGCCAGCAGCTTAGGACAGGGTCACCAGCATTTT. It translates to CASSLGQGHQHF.

This chain connects TRBV27 to TRBJ2-5, with TRBD1 matching over 9 bases. With V trimmed by 5 bases and J by 5 bases, 12 bases remained unmatched. Germline V lookup: CDR1 MNHEY, CDR2 SMNVEV (reference sequence). This CDR3 is built from 16 residues. The chain's CDR3 is CASSPTQGQGYETQYF. CDR3 sequence (DNA): TGTGCCAGCAGTCCCACGCAGGGACAGGGCTATGAGACCCAGTACTTC.

The chain carries TRBV9 and TRBJ2-1; 7 nucleotides align to TRBD2. V lost 3 bases, J lost 8 bases, and 8 bases stayed unmatched. The germline V gene has CDR1 SGDLS and CDR2 YYNGEE. CDR3 length: 14 residues. CDR3 loop: CASSGQLASYEQFF. CDR3 bases: TGTGCCAGCAGCGGCCAACTAGCGAGCTATGAGCAGTTCTTC.

This clone was detected only once. This chain joins TRBV5-5 and TRBJ2-3, with D possibly matching TRBD2 (5 bases). Germline V gives CDR1 SGHKS, CDR2 YYEKEE (reference sequence). The CDR3 is 14 residues long. Deletions cut 4 bases from V and 2 bases from J, with 11 bases between. The CDR3 region is CASSGRGITDTQYF. CDR3 in DNA: TGTGCCAGCAGCGGCCGGGGTATCACAGATACGCAGTATTTT.

The V call is TRBV5-4, the J call TRBJ2-2; 9 bases match TRBD2. V lost 0 bases and J lost 5; bases outside the gene matches: 5. Per germline, CDR1 SGHNT and CDR2 YYREEE (reference sequence). The CDR3 consists of 16 residues. In nucleotides, the CDR3 is TGTGCCAGCAGCTTGGCCGCGACTAGCGGAACCGGGGAGCTGTTTTTT. Protein: CASSLAATSGTGELFF.

The J gene is TRBJ2-7, the V gene TRBV29-1, with 9 nucleotides matching TRBD1. V was pared by 7 bases and J by 13 bases, with 17 bases of the junction left unmatched. Per the germline V gene, CDR1 is SQVTM and CDR2 is ANQGSEA. The CDR3 is 13 residues long. The CDR3 DNA reads as TGCAGCGGAAGGATTTCCCCGGGACAGGGAATCTACTTC. Amino acids: CSGRISPGQGIYF.

This chain joins TRBV28 and TRBJ2-5; a possible D gene is TRBD2 (5 bases). The CDR3 spans 13 residues. CDR1 is MDHEN and CDR2 is SYDVKM in the germline V gene. Trimming removed 5 bases from V and 1 base from J, with 8 bases in between. CDR3 nucleotides: TGTGCCAGCAGTCTAGGACTCCAAGAGACCCAGTACTTC. Its protein product is CASSLGLQETQYF.

This clone was observed a handful of times. The chain couples TRBV18 to TRBJ1-1; D perhaps matches TRBD1 (5 bases). CDR3 length: 16 residues. Trimming cost V 2 bases and J 3 bases, with 16 bases left between them. The germline CDR1 and CDR2 sequences are KGHSH and LQKENI. CDR3 bases: TGTGCCAGCTCACCAATTGAGGGGACTCTTCACACTGAAGCTTTCTTT. This gives the protein CASSPIEGTLHTEAFF.

The chain carries TRBV19 and TRBJ1-4; D remains unclear. The V gene's germline CDR1 is LNHDA and CDR2 SQIVND (reference sequence). The CDR3 spans 15 residues. Trimming left V 2 bases short and J 7 bases short, with 14 bases between. The CDR3 bases are TGTGCCAGTAGTATAAGTCGAGGGAGAGGTGAAAAACTGTTTTTT. Residues: CASSISRGRGEKLFF. The full variable domain, completed using reference TRBV19 and TRBJ1-4, is DGGITQSPKYLFRKEGQNVTLSCEQNLNHDAMYWYRQDPGQGLRLIYYSQIVNDFQKGDIAEGYSVSREKKESFPLTVTSAQKNPTAFYLCASSISRGRGEKLFFGSGTQLSVL.

This chain connects TRBV20-1 to TRBJ2-7, with TRBD2 as a possible D gene (6 bases). Germline-derived CDR1 and CDR2 are DFQATT and SNEGSKA (reference sequence). Trimming stripped 3 bases from V and 0 bases from J, with 12 bases between. This CDR3 comprises 14 residues. CDR3 sequence reads: CSASGRGNSYEQYF. The CDR3 nucleotides are TGCAGTGCTAGTGGGCGGGGAAACTCCTACGAGCAGTACTTC.

This rearrangement joins TRBV4-1 to TRBJ2-7; D not resolved. This CDR3 has 15 residues. Germline lookup yields CDR1 MGHRA and CDR2 YSYEKL. Trimming stripped 0 bases from V and 3 bases from J, with 12 bases between. This CDR3 is CASSQEEGYYYEQYF. The CDR3 bases are TGCGCCAGCAGCCAAGAAGAAGGCTACTACTACGAGCAGTACTTC.

V and J are TRBV11-2 and TRBJ1-4, with D possibly being TRBD1 (5 bases). V lost 1 base, J lost 8 bases, and 11 bases lay in between. Germline V gene data show CDR1 as SGHAT and CDR2 as FQNNGV. The CDR3 loop spans 14 amino acids. DNA of the CDR3: TGTGCCAGCAGCTTAGGGACAACCGGAGAAAAACTGTTTTTT. As protein: CASSLGTTGEKLFF.

The chain has TRBV5-8 and TRBJ2-5; TRBD1 is a possible D gene (6 bases). This CDR3 has 14 amino acids. Germline CDR1 and CDR2: SGHTS and YDEGEE. V gave up 0 bases and J gave up 1 base, with 7 bases separating them. This chain's CDR3 is CASSLGGRQETQYF. The CDR3 DNA reads as TGTGCCAGCAGCTTGGGGGGGCGCCAAGAGACCCAGTACTTC.

This clone was seen just once. The chain combines TRBV3-1 (or the pseudogene TRBV3-2) with TRBJ2-5; D ambiguous. The germline V gene has CDR1 LGHDT and CDR2 YNNKEL (reference sequence). The CDR3 loop spans 15 amino acids. The V end lost 0 bases, the J end lost 4 bases, and 12 bases lay between the germline ends. CDR3 sequence (DNA): TGTGCCAGCAGCCAAGATCAACTCGATGGAGAGACCCAGTACTTC. The encoded protein is CASSQDQLDGETQYF.

The chain recombines TRBV19 with TRBJ1-5; 10 positions match TRBD1. The CDR3 length is 15 residues. The germline V gene has CDR1 LNHDA and CDR2 SQIVND (reference sequence). Trimming removed 1 base from V and 8 bases from J; junction bases left unmatched: 5. The CDR3 sequence is CASSIGQGASKPQHF. DNA for the CDR3: TGTGCCAGTAGTATAGGACAGGGGGCCTCCAAGCCCCAGCATTTT.

The J gene is TRBJ2-6, the V gene TRBV7-2, with no clear D. With 5 bases removed from V and 8 bases from J, the gap between germline ends came to 10 bases. Germline CDR1 SGHTA, CDR2 FQGNSA. This CDR3 has 13 amino acids. The CDR3 coding sequence is TGTGCCAGCAGCAACTATGAGCCCAACGTCCTGACTTTC. This encodes CASSNYEPNVLTF.

This sequence joins TRBV6-4 and TRBJ2-1; TRBD1 might be the D (5 bases). Germline values: CDR1 MRHNA, CDR2 SNTAGT. The V gene lost 10 bases and the J gene lost 7 bases, with 11 bases spanning the gap. The CDR3 spans 11 residues. Here the CDR3 reads CATGKGNEQFF. Here the CDR3 DNA reads TGTGCCACGGGCAAGGGGAATGAGCAGTTCTTC.

This chain uses TRBV3-1 (or the pseudogene TRBV3-2) with TRBJ1-1; the D gene is possibly TRBD1 (6 bases). The CDR3 loop spans 15 amino acids. V lost 5 bases and J lost 5, with 18 bases in between. Looked up from germline, CDR1 is LGHDT and CDR2 is YNNKEL (reference sequence). CDR3 sequence (DNA): TGTGCCAGCAGCTCTACGACAGGATCCTTTACTGAAGCTTTCTTT. As protein: CASSSTTGSFTEAFF.